Listed below are T cell receptor beta chains from one sample, sequenced in a study of blood T cell repertoires in COVID-19. Here immunoSEQ multiplex PCR was the method, and the copy in TCRdb shows in-frame clones only, minus some. The table has under 250,000 clones, 82% seen once; the top ten hold 5.2%. Sequenced: peripheral blood. These receptors were collected from a woman aged 70-85 years with COVID-19, enrolled during active disease. Each CDR3 is given with its conserved first and last residue. The D gene is left open where the match is weak. Size is omitted from some rows. Given values are once, few, many or a class for expanded clones.

d_call	clone_size	v_call	j_call	cdr3_nt	cdr3_aa
-	once	TRBV7-2	TRBJ1-5	TGTGCCAGCAGCTTAGTTGCAGGGGATCAGCCCCAGCATTTT	CASSLVAGDQPQHF
-	-	TRBV28	TRBJ1-3	TGTGCCAGCAGTTTAGATCCAGGGTCTGGAAACACCATATATTTT	CASSLDPGSGNTIYF
-	once	TRBV27	TRBJ2-7	TGTGCCAGCAGCCCATGGGTCACGAGGACTGCCCGCCGCGCCTCCTACGAGCAGTACTTC	CASSPWVTRTARRASYEQYF
TRBD2	-	TRBV10-1	TRBJ2-3	TGCGCCAGCAGCCCTCTTAGCGGGAGTTTTTCAGATACGCAGTATTTT	CASSPLSGSFSDTQYF
-	-	TRBV9	TRBJ1-2	TGTGCCAGCAGCGTAGCTGATACAGGGAATTTTTATGGCTACACCTTC	CASSVADTGNFYGYTF
-	-	TRBV28	TRBJ2-1	TGTGCCAGCAGTCTACCGGGGTCTCTTAATGAGCAGTTCTTC	CASSLPGSLNEQFF
-	-	TRBV30	TRBJ2-2	TGTGCCTGGAAAGTACAGGTCACCGGGGAGCTGTTTTTT	CAWKVQVTGELFF
-	-	TRBV6-6	TRBJ2-6	TGTGCCTCACGGGGTGGGGACTCTGGGGCCAACGTCCTGACTTTC	CASRGGDSGANVLTF
-	-	TRBV14	TRBJ2-3	TGTGCCAGCAGCCAAGACCAGATCTCCACAGATACGCAGTATTTT	CASSQDQISTDTQYF
TRBD2	-	TRBV29-1	TRBJ2-1	TGCAGCGTTCGGGGGGAGTTCTACAATGAGCAGTTCTTC	CSVRGEFYNEQFF
-	many	TRBV28	TRBJ1-1	TGTGCCAGCAGTTTGGCAACAGGGTTAGCTGAAGCTTTCTTT	CASSLATGLAEAFF
TRBD2	-	TRBV7-8	TRBJ2-4	TGTGCCAGCAGCCCCGAATATACTAGCGGTCTTCTAGCCAAAAACATTCAGTACTTC	CASSPEYTSGLLAKNIQYF
-	-	TRBV19	TRBJ1-3	TGTGCCAGTAGTATGGCAGCCGGGACATCCGTAAGGGGAGCTGGAAACACCATATATTTT	CASSMAAGTSVRGAGNTIYF
-	-	TRBV28	TRBJ2-1	TGTGCCAGCAGTTTAGGAGCACTAGGTCACAATGAGCAGTTCTTC	CASSLGALGHNEQFF
TRBD2	-	TRBV14	TRBJ2-4	TGTGCCAGCAGCCAAGATCTGTCTAGCGGGAGGAACATTCAGTACTTC	CASSQDLSSGRNIQYF
TRBD1	-	TRBV10-3	TRBJ1-2	TGTGCCATCCAAGGACAGGTTGGCGCTAACTATGGCTACACCTTC	CAIQGQVGANYGYTF
TRBD2	-	TRBV5-1	TRBJ2-1	TGCGCCAGCAGCCCTTTTCGGACTAGCGGTCACAATGAGCAGTTCTTC	CASSPFRTSGHNEQFF
TRBD1	-	TRBV6-5	TRBJ1-3	TGTGCCAGCAGTTACTCGCAGGGGGCTTCCGGAAACACCATATATTTT	CASSYSQGASGNTIYF
-	-	TRBV25-1	TRBJ1-1	TGTGCCAGCAGGGAGCAATTCAACACTGAAGCTTTCTTT	CASREQFNTEAFF
-	-	TRBV6-1	TRBJ1-1	TGTGCCAGCAGTGAACCGGGGGGTGTGAACACTGAAGCTTTCTTT	CASSEPGGVNTEAFF
-	-	TRBV7-3	TRBJ2-7	TGTGCCAGCAGTCCCCCGGGTGACTACGAGCAGTACTTC	CASSPPGDYEQYF
TRBD2	-	TRBV3-1/TRBV3-2	TRBJ2-7	TGTGCCAGCAGCCAAGAGGTTCGGCGGCTAGCGGGAGCTCGCGAGCAGTACTTC	CASSQEVRRLAGAREQYF
-	-	TRBV9	TRBJ2-1	TGTGCCAGCAGCGTAGCGGGAGTTCTCAATGAGCAGTTCTTC	CASSVAGVLNEQFF
TRBD2	-	TRBV19	TRBJ2-3	TGTGCCAGTAGTATTAGCGGGTCTGAAGATACGCAGTATTTT	CASSISGSEDTQYF
-	-	TRBV11-3	TRBJ2-1	TGTGCCAGCAGCCCATACCCTGGGAGGAATGAGCAGTTCTTC	CASSPYPGRNEQFF
-	-	TRBV4-2	TRBJ2-2	TGTGCCAGCAGCCGAGAGGGAGGACAGAACACCGGGGAGCTGTTTTTT	CASSREGGQNTGELFF
TRBD1	-	TRBV6-5	TRBJ1-6	TGTGCCAGCAGGACAACAGGGGGGAATTCACCCCTCCACTTT	CASRTTGGNSPLHF
TRBD1	-	TRBV6-2/TRBV6-3	TRBJ2-3	TGTGCCAGCAGTGGACAGGGGGTCCTAAGCACAGATACGCAGTATTTT	CASSGQGVLSTDTQYF
TRBD1	-	TRBV28	TRBJ2-7	TGTGCCAGCAGGTCCCACACAGGGGGAGAGCAGTACTTC	CASRSHTGGEQYF
-	-	TRBV4-3	TRBJ1-6	TGCGCCAGCAGCCAAGAGTCCGGAGCTAATTCACCCCTCCACTTT	CASSQESGANSPLHF
TRBD1	-	TRBV19	TRBJ1-5	TGTGCCAGTAGTACAGGGGGAGGATATCAGCCCCAGCATTTT	CASSTGGGYQPQHF
-	-	TRBV2	TRBJ2-3	TGTGCCAGCAGTTACCGGGACTTCGGCACAGATACGCAGTATTTT	CASSYRDFGTDTQYF
-	once	TRBV5-1	TRBJ2-7	TGCGCCAGCAGCCAATCGACGGGTAGGTCCTACGAGCAGTACTTC	CASSQSTGRSYEQYF
-	-	TRBV9	TRBJ2-2	TGTGCCAGCAGCGTGCCGACTACGAACACCGGGGAGCTGTTTTTT	CASSVPTTNTGELFF
-	many	TRBV24-1	TRBJ2-3	TGTGCCACCGGTTTGGGACACAGCACAGATACGCAGTATTTT	CATGLGHSTDTQYF
TRBD1	-	TRBV19	TRBJ1-1	TGTGCCAGTAGTATTCTCCCAGGGGGCGGGGGAACTGAAGCTTTCTTT	CASSILPGGGGTEAFF
TRBD1	-	TRBV5-5	TRBJ1-5	TGTGCCAGCAGCCCACAGGGGGCTGATCAGCCCCAGCATTTT	CASSPQGADQPQHF
TRBD1	few	TRBV5-1	TRBJ1-2	TGCGCCAGCAGCTTGATAGGCCCGGGACAGGGGATTAACTATGGCTACACCTTC	CASSLIGPGQGINYGYTF
-	-	TRBV4-3	TRBJ2-1	TGCGCCAGCAGCCAAGATTCGGGAGACTCCTACAATGAGCAGTTCTTC	CASSQDSGDSYNEQFF
TRBD1	-	TRBV18	TRBJ2-7	TGTGCCAGCTCACCACCGGGGACAGGGCCGGCCAACGAGCAGTACTTC	CASSPPGTGPANEQYF
TRBD2	-	TRBV5-4	TRBJ2-1	TGTGCCAGCAGCCTTAGCGGGAGGGCTAATGAGCAGTTCTTC	CASSLSGRANEQFF
TRBD1	-	TRBV5-4	TRBJ2-7	TGTGCCAGCAGCCTCCCGGGTAGCCTACCAGGGGGATATAACGAGCAGTACTTC	CASSLPGSLPGGYNEQYF
-	once	TRBV2	TRBJ2-3	TGTGCCAGCAGGAGAACGGGAGTAGCAGATACGCAGTATTTT	CASRRTGVADTQYF
-	-	TRBV18	TRBJ1-1	TGTGCCAGCTCCCCTTTGGGGGCCCCTGAAGCTTTCTTT	CASSPLGAPEAFF
-	-	TRBV24-1	TRBJ2-2	TGTGCCACCAGTGAGCCACAGGGTTGGAGGACCGGGGAGCTGTTTTTT	CATSEPQGWRTGELFF
-	-	TRBV7-8	TRBJ1-1	TGTGCCAGCAGCTTAGGTGGGGCCGCGCCGGGTACTGAAGCTTTCTTT	CASSLGGAAPGTEAFF
-	-	TRBV27	TRBJ1-3	TGTGCCAGCAGTCCAGAGGGTCGGGTGTATTTT	CASSPEGRVYF
TRBD1	-	TRBV5-1	TRBJ2-2	TGCGCCAGCAGCCCGAGACAGGGAAACACCGGGGAGCTGTTTTTT	CASSPRQGNTGELFF
-	-	TRBV29-1	TRBJ1-1	TGCAGCCTCGCGAGAGGGACTGAAGCTTTCTTT	CSLARGTEAFF
-	-	TRBV29-1	TRBJ1-4	TGCAGCGTTGTGAGGGGGAGCGAAGAAAAACTGTTTTTT	CSVVRGSEEKLFF
-	-	TRBV20-1	TRBJ2-7	TGCAGTGCTAGTCTAGCGAACAACCCCTACGAGCAGTACTTC	CSASLANNPYEQYF
-	-	TRBV7-2	TRBJ2-7	TGTGCCAGCGGACTCGGAGACTACGAGCAGTACTTC	CASGLGDYEQYF
-	once	TRBV3-1/TRBV3-2	TRBJ1-1	TGTGCCAGCAGCCAAGTCCGAGGGTTTGGCGGCACTGAAGCTTTCTTT	CASSQVRGFGGTEAFF
-	-	TRBV19	TRBJ2-3	TGTGCCAGTAGTACCTCGGTGGTCGCCGGGGGAACTAGCACAGATACGCAGTATTTT	CASSTSVVAGGTSTDTQYF
-	-	TRBV5-1	TRBJ1-2	TGCGCCAGCAGCCAGGGCCAGATGAACTATGGCTACACCTTC	CASSQGQMNYGYTF